This section outlines one TCR beta chain sequence together with its context. The data belong to a study of siplizumab effects on memory and regulatory T cells. The protocol was immunoSEQ multiplex PCR, while the TCRdb copy is restricted to in-frame clones and leaves out a portion. This table holds tens of thousands of clones, roughly 96% found once. The sequence was collected from a human donor in good health. Sequencing was performed on naive CD8+ T cells sorted from blood.

The CDR3 spells CATSRDLGGPNTGELFF. The CDR3 nucleotides read TGTGCCACCAGCAGAGATTTAGGGGGCCCGAACACCGGGGAGCTGTTTTTT. The chain uses TRBV15 and TRBJ2-2, with 7 nucleotides matching TRBD1. V shed 0 bases and J 0 bases; nucleotides not matched to a gene: 4. Looked up from germline, CDR1 is LNHNV and CDR2 is YYDKDF (reference sequence). The CDR3 spans 17 residues.